The present entry profiles one T cell receptor (delta chain) with its context. The amino acid sequence in TCRdb belongs to a much larger clone and departs from this DNA's translation at residue 6, likely a sequencing read error; the sequence shown is translated from the DNA. These data originate in a study of γδ T cells in repeated Plasmodium falciparum infection. Study-wide context: Donors were malaria-exposed Malian children or age- and gender-matched Australian children. Donors had four controlled P. falciparum NF54 infections over about 640 days.

Each sorted gammadelta sample had TRG and TRD chains sequenced. TCRdb re-called the multiplex PCR reads with CATT. The sample holds about 48,000 delta-chain clones, 1.5% to 2% seen once. Gammadelta T cells were flow-sorted from PBMC into Vgamma9/Vdelta2+ and Vdelta2-negative populations for bulk analysis. V lost 1 base and J lost 0; bases outside the gene matches: 8. Germline loops: CDR1 TSWWSYY, CDR2 QGS. The CDR3 is 17 amino acids. The sequence came from a pool of human donors (malaria-infected and uninfected, not separated). This rearrangement joins TRDV1 to TRDJ1, with 7 bases fitting TRDD3. TCRdb lists no J gene, so it was determined here by aligning the DNA to germline. Sequenced material: gamma-delta T cells from blood. CDR3 in DNA: TGTGCTCTTGGGGAACCCTCACTGGGGCTGTACACCGATAAACTCATCTTT. Residues: CALGEPSLGLYTDKLIF.